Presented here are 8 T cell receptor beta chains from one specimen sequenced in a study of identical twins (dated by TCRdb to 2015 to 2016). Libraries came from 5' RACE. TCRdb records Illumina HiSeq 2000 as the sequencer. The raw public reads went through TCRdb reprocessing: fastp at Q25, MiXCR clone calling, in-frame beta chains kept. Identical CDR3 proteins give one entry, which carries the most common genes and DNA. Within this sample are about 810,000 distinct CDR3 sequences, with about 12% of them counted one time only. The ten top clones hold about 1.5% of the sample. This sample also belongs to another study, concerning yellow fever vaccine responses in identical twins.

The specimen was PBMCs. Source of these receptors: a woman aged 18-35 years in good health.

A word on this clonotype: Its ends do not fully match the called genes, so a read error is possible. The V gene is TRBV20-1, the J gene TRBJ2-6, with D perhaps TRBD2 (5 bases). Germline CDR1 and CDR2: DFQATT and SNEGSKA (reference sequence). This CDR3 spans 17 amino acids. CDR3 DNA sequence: TGCTGTGCTAGCCGGCCCGTCGGACGGGCTGGGGCCAACGTCCTGACTTTC. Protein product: CCASRPVGRAGANVLTF.

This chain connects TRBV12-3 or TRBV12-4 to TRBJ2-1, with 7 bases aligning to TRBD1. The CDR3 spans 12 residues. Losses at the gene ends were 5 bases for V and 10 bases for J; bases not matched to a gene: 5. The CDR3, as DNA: TGTGCCAGCAGTCTCCGACAGGGCGAGCAGTTCTTC. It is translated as CASSLRQGEQFF.

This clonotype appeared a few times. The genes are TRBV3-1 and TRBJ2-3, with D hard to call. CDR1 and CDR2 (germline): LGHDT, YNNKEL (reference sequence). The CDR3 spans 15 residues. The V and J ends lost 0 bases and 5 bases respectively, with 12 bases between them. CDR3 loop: CASSQDWASVDTQYF. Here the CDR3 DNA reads TGTGCCAGCAGCCAAGATTGGGCCAGCGTAGATACGCAGTATTTT.

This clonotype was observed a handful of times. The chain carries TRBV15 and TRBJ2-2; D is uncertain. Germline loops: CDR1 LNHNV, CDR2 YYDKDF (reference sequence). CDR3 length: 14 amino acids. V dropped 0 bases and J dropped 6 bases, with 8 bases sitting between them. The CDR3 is CATSRDQVPGELFF. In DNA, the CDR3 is TGTGCCACCAGCAGAGACCAGGTCCCCGGGGAGCTGTTTTTT.

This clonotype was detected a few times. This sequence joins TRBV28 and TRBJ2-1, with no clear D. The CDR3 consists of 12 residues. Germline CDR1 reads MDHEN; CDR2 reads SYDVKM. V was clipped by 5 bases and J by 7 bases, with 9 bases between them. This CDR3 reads CASSVGWNEQFF. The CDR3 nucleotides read TGTGCCAGCAGTGTAGGTTGGAATGAGCAGTTCTTC.

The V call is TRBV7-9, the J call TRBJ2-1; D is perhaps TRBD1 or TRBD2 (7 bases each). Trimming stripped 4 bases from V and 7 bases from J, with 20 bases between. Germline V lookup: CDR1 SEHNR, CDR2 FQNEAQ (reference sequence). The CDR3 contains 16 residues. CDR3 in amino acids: CASSSAGGGPLNEQFF. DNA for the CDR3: TGTGCCAGCAGCTCCGCAGGGGGAGGGCCTCTTAATGAGCAGTTCTTC.

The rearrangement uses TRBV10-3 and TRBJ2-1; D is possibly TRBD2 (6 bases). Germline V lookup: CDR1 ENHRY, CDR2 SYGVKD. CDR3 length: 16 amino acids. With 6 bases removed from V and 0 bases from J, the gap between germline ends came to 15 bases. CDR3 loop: CAIRNVAVSSYNEQFF. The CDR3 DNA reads TGTGCCATCAGAAATGTAGCGGTAAGCTCCTACAATGAGCAGTTCTTC.

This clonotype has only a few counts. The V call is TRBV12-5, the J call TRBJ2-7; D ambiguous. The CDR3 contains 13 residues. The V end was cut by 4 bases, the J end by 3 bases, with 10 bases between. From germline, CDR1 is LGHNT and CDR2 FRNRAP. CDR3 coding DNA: TGTGCTAGTGGTTCCCCACACCACTACGAGCAGTACTTC. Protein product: CASGSPHHYEQYF.